Included here is one TCR beta chain sequence, with context. CDR1 and CDR2 (germline): SGHRS, YFSETQ. The CDR3 spans 17 residues. Trimming stripped 4 bases from V and 4 bases from J, with 23 bases between. The data originate from a study of blood T cell repertoires in COVID-19. The repertoire was sequenced with immunoSEQ multiplex PCR; TCRdb's copy has only in-frame clones and lacks some. The table includes 250,000 to 300,000 clones, 81% detected once. This chain connects TRBV5-1 to TRBJ1-2; tentative D call: TRBD1 (6 bases). The sequence came from a woman aged 60 to 75 with active or convalescent COVID-19. The sample was peripheral blood. The DNA of the CDR3 is TGCGCCAGCAGCGACCATCGGGGGGGCGAACGTCTCTATGGCTACACCTTC. The encoded protein is CASSDHRGGERLYGYTF.